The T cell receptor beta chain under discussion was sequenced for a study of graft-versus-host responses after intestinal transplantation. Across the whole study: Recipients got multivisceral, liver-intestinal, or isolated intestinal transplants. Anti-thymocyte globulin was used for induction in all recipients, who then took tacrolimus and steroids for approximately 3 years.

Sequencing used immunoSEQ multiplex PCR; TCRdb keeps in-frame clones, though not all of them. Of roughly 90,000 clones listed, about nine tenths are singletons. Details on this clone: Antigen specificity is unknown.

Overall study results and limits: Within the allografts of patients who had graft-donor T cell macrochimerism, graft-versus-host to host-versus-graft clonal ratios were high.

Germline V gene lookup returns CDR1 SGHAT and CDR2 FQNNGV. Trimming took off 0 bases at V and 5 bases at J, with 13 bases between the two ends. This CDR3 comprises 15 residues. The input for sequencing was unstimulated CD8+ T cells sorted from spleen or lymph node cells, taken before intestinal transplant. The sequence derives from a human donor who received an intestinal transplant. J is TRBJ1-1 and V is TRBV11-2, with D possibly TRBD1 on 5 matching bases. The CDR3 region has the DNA TGTGCCAGCAGCTTAGAGTGGGGGAAAAGGACTGAAGCTTTCTTT. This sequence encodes CASSLEWGKRTEAFF.